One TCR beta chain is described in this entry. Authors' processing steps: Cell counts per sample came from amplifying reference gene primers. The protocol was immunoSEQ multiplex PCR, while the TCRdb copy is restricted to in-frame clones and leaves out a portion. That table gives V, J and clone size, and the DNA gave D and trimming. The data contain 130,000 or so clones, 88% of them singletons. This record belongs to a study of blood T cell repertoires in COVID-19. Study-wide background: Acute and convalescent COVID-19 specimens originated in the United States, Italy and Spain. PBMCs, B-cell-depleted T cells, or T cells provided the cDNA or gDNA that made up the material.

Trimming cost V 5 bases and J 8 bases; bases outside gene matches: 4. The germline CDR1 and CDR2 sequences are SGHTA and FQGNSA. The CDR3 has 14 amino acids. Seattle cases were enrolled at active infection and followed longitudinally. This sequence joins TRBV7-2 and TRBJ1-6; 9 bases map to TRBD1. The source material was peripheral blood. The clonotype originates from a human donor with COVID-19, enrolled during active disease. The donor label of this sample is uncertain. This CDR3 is CASSTDRGYSPLHF. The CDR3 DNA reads TGTGCCAGCAGCACGGACAGGGGTTATTCACCCCTCCACTTT.